These T cell receptor beta chains were read from a single sample in a study of cytomegalovirus exposure and HLA in healthy donors. Some clones are missing from TCRdb's copy, which holds only in-frame ones; the method was immunoSEQ multiplex PCR. The data hold over 100,000 clones, with about 73% observed a single time. Specimen: PBMCs. These receptors all come from a woman in her 40s in good health and CMV-seropositive. The CDR3 runs from the conserved cysteine through the conserved F or W. Each record gives: J gene, V gene, clone size, D gene, CDR3 protein, CDR3 DNA. D genes are given only for firm matches. Expanded clones are given a class, and other clones once, few, many or no size at all.

>TRBJ1-2|TRBV6-5|NA|NA
CASSSGAGAYGYTF
TGTGCCAGCAGTAGCGGAGCAGGGGCCTATGGCTACACCTTC
>TRBJ1-4|TRBV19|NA|TRBD1
CASSTITQGASNEKLFF
TGTGCCAGTAGTACCATAACACAGGGGGCGTCTAATGAAAAACTGTTTTTT
>TRBJ2-7|TRBV6-5|NA|NA
CASSYSGVYYEQYF
TGTGCCAGCAGTTACTCAGGGGTCTACTACGAGCAGTACTTC
>TRBJ2-7|TRBV11-2|NA|NA
CASSSMVYLAPLSSYEQYF
TGTGCCAGCAGCTCGATGGTTTACCTAGCTCCACTGAGTTCCTACGAGCAGTACTTC
>TRBJ1-1|TRBV10-3|NA|NA
CAISVVQGEAFF
TGTGCCATCAGTGTGGTTCAGGGAGAAGCTTTCTTT
>TRBJ1-2|TRBV4-2|NA|NA
CASSQDLQDRGGYTF
TGTGCCAGCAGCCAAGATTTGCAGGATAGGGGCGGCTACACCTTC
>TRBJ1-1|TRBV6-1|NA|NA
CASSVDSNTEAFF
TGTGCCAGCAGCGTCGACTCCAACACTGAAGCTTTCTTT
>TRBJ2-6|TRBV18|NA|NA
CASSPPVPGHPSGANVLTF
TGTGCCAGCTCACCACCGGTCCCGGGACACCCCTCTGGGGCCAACGTCCTGACTTTC
>TRBJ1-1|TRBV18|few|NA
CASAAGLNTEAFF
TGTGCCAGCGCCGCAGGGTTGAACACTGAAGCTTTCTTT
>TRBJ1-1|TRBV5-4|NA|NA
CASSSPPQGSGNTEAFF
TGTGCCAGCAGCTCGCCCCCCCAGGGTTCGGGGAACACTGAAGCTTTCTTT
>TRBJ1-5|TRBV30|NA|NA
CAWTQGTYQPQHF
TGTGCCTGGACCCAGGGGACATATCAGCCCCAGCATTTT
>TRBJ2-2|TRBV9|NA|TRBD2
CASSVVAGGLAGELFF
TGTGCCAGCAGCGTAGTAGCGGGGGGCCTGGCCGGGGAGCTGTTTTTT
>TRBJ2-7|TRBV7-2|NA|TRBD2
CASSRTVAGTRDEQYF
TGTGCCAGCAGCCGGACGGTAGCGGGAACCCGGGACGAGCAGTACTTC
>TRBJ2-7|TRBV5-1|NA|NA
CASSPGGLTYEQYF
TGCGCCAGCAGCCCTGGTGGACTCACCTACGAGCAGTACTTC
>TRBJ2-2|TRBV6-6|NA|NA
CAIRGPLDTGELFF
TGTGCCATCAGGGGCCCACTGGACACCGGGGAGCTGTTTTTT
>TRBJ2-5|TRBV11-3|NA|TRBD2
CASSPGGELQETQYF
TGTGCCAGCAGCCCGGGAGGGGAGCTGCAAGAGACCCAGTACTTC
>TRBJ1-6|TRBV2|NA|TRBD1
CASNRGWESPLHF
TGTGCCAGCAACAGGGGTTGGGAGTCACCCCTCCACTTT
>TRBJ2-1|TRBV18|NA|NA
CASSRGQNNEQFF
TGTGCCAGCTCACGTGGACAGAACAATGAGCAGTTCTTC
>TRBJ1-1|TRBV7-2|once|NA
CASSSRRGRGGRLNTEAFF
TGTGCCAGCAGCTCACGAAGAGGTCGGGGTGGGCGTCTGAACACTGAAGCTTTCTTT
>TRBJ2-3|TRBV25-1|NA|NA
CASSGPQSNTQYF
TGTGCCAGCAGTGGTCCCCAGTCCAATACGCAGTATTTT
>TRBJ1-1|TRBV29-1|NA|NA
CSVVLRAENTEAFF
TGCAGCGTTGTTTTGAGGGCGGAGAACACTGAAGCTTTCTTT
>TRBJ2-1|TRBV7-9|NA|TRBD2
CSSSLAGTSSDEQFF
TGTTCCAGCAGCTTAGCCGGGACTAGCTCCGATGAGCAGTTCTTC
>TRBJ2-7|TRBV23-1|few|TRBD2
CASSRLGGGFHEQYF
TGCGCCAGCAGTCGGCTTGGCGGGGGGTTTCACGAGCAGTACTTC
>TRBJ2-7|TRBV6-6|NA|TRBD1
CASSYTGDRAYEQYF
TGTGCCAGCAGTTACACTGGGGACAGGGCCTACGAGCAGTACTTC
>TRBJ2-7|TRBV18|NA|TRBD1
CASSQGQGISEQYF
TGTGCCAGCTCACAGGGACAGGGGATCAGCGAGCAGTACTTC
>TRBJ2-7|TRBV4-2|NA|TRBD1
CASSQERGQAYEQYF
TGTGCCAGCAGCCAAGAGAGGGGACAGGCCTACGAGCAGTACTTC
>TRBJ2-3|TRBV29-1|NA|TRBD1
CSVDDRGDTQYF
TGCAGCGTTGACGACAGGGGAGATACGCAGTATTTT
>TRBJ2-2|TRBV7-9|NA|NA
CASSPQAVGLSGELFF
TGTGCCAGCAGTCCACAGGCGGTTGGGTTAAGCGGGGAGCTGTTTTTT